A selection of T cell receptor beta chains follows, all from one sample in a study of CXCR3-negative and CXCR3-positive naive CD8 T cells. No DNA is given; TCRdb re-called the 5' RACE reads and lists each CDR3 protein once. This table holds about 150,000 distinct CDR3 sequences. The specimen sequenced was naive CXCR3+ CD8+ T cells from blood. The receptors come from a human donor in good health. Some clones in this sample may be carry-over from other donors' samples. CDR3s include the opening cysteine and the closing phenylalanine or tryptophan.

TRBV9	TRBJ1-1	CASSVSTANTEAFF
TRBV28	TRBJ2-5	CASRPGLAEETQYF
TRBV24-1	TRBJ2-3	CATSVPADHTDTQYF
TRBV6-2/TRBV6-3	TRBJ1-5	CASSPQGAEIQPQHF
TRBV7-2	TRBJ1-6	CASSSTENSPLHF
TRBV7-8	TRBJ2-4	CASSSRGASGDIQYF
TRBV7-9	TRBJ2-3	CASSSTNQGTGFDTQYF
TRBV7-8	TRBJ2-7	CASSPVAQPSYEQYF
TRBV6-2/TRBV6-3	TRBJ1-5	CASSYLQGHDSNQPQHF
TRBV29-1	TRBJ2-2	CSVESGVFNTGELFF
TRBV4-1	TRBJ2-1	CASSQYSDSPNEQFF
TRBV25-1	TRBJ2-1	CASSDAGSRGDEQFF
TRBV11-1	TRBJ2-1	CASSLLSSGYNEQFF
TRBV6-5	TRBJ2-7	CASSLGGQGHEQYF
TRBV12-3/TRBV12-4	TRBJ2-3	CASSLSGAGTDTQYF
TRBV7-9	TRBJ2-1	CASSLAETPYNEQFF
TRBV27	TRBJ2-7	CASSWTGGGYEQYF